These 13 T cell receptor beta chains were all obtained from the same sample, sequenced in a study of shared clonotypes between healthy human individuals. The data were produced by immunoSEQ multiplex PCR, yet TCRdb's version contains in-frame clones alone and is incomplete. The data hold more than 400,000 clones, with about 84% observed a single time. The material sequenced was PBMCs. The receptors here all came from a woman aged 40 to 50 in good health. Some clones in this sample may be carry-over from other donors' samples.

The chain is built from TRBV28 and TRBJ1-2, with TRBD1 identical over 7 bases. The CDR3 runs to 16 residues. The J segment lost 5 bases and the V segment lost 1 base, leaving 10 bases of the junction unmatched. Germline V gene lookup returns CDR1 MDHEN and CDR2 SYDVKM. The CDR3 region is CASSLSAQGLSYGYTF. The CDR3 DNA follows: TGTGCCAGCAGTTTATCCGCACAGGGGCTGTCTTATGGCTACACCTTC.

The DNA for the CDR3 is TGTGCCAGCAGACGGGGACTGCCCTACGAGCAGTACTTC. This codes for CASRRGLPYEQYF. This chain links TRBV28 with TRBJ2-7, with D tentatively TRBD2 (6 bases). Trimming left V 6 bases short and J 2 bases short, with 11 bases between. Germline V gene sequence: CDR1 MDHEN, CDR2 SYDVKM. CDR3 length: 13 amino acids.

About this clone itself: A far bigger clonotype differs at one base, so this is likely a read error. CDR3 region: CASSSVRDRGYVANVLTF. The CDR3 nucleotides are TGTGCCAGCAGCTCCGTCCGGGACAGGGGTTATGTGGCCAACGTCCTGACTTTC. This chain links TRBV11-2 with TRBJ2-6, with 10 positions matching TRBD1. V trimming: 4 bases; J trimming: 6 bases; junction bases outside the gene matches: 12. The V gene's germline CDR1 is SGHAT and CDR2 FQNNGV. This CDR3 has 18 residues.

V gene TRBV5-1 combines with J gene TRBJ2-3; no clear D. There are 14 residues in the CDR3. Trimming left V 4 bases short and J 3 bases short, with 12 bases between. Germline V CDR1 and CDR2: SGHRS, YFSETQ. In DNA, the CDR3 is TGCGCCAGCAGCAAAGAACAGACAACAGATACGCAGTATTTT. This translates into CASSKEQTTDTQYF. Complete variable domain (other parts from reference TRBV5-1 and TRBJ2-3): KAGVTQTPRYLIKTRGQQVTLSCSPISGHRSVSWYQQTPGQGLQFLFEYFSETQRNKGNFPGRFSGRQFSNSRSEMNVSTLELGDSALYLCASSKEQTTDTQYFGPGTRLTVL.

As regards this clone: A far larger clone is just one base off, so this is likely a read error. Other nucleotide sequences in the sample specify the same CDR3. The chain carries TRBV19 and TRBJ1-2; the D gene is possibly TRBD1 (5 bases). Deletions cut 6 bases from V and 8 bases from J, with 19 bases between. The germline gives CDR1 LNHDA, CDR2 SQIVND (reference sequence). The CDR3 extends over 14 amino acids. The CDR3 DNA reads TGTGCCAGTAGCACCTTGGCGGGGCAGGCGGGCTACACCTTC. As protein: CASSTLAGQAGYTF.

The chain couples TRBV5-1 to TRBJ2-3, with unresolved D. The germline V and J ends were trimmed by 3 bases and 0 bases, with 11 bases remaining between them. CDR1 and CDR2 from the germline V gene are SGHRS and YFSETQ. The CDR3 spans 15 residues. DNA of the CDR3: TGCGCCAGCAGCTCGGACCCCTCTAGCACAGATACGCAGTATTTT. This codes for CASSSDPSSTDTQYF.

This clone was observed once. CDR3 protein: CASSNDRGYGDYGYTF. For the CDR3, the DNA is TGTGCCAGTAGTAATGACAGGGGATACGGCGACTATGGCTACACCTTC. The rearrangement uses TRBV19 and TRBJ1-2; 8 nucleotides line up with TRBD1. With V trimmed by 4 bases and J by 3 bases, 10 bases remained unmatched. The CDR3 consists of 16 residues. CDR1 LNHDA and CDR2 SQIVND come from the germline V gene (reference sequence).

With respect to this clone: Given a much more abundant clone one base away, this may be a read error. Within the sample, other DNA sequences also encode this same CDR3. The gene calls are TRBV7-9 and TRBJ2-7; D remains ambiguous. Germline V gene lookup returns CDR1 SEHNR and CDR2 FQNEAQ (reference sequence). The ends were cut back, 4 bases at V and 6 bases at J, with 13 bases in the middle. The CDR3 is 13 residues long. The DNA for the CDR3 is TGTGCCAGCAGCTCCGCGCCAAGAAGCGAGCAGTACTTC. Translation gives CASSSAPRSEQYF.

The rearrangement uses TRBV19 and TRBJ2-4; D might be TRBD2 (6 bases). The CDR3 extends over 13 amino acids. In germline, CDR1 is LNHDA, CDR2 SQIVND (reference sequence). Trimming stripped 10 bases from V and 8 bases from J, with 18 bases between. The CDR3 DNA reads TGTGCCACTACGGGGCGGGGTAGGGACATTCAGTACTTC. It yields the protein CATTGRGRDIQYF.

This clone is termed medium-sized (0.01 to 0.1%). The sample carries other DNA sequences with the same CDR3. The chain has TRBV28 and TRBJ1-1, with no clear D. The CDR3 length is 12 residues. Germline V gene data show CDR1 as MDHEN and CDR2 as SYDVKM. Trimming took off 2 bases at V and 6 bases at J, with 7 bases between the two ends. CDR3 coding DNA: TGTGCCAGCAGTTTAACTGGGGCTGAAGCTTTCTTT. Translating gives CASSLTGAEAFF. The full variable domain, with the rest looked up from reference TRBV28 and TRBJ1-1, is DVKVTQSSRYLVKRTGEKVFLECVQDMDHENMFWYRQDPGLGLRLIYFSYDVKMKEKGDIPEGYSVSREKKERFSLILESASTNQTSMYLCASSLTGAEAFFGQGTRLTVV.

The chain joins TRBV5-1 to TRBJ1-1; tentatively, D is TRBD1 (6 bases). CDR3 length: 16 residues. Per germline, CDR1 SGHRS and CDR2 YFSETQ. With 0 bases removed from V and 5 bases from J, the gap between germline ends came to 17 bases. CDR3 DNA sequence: TGCGCCAGCAGCTTGGGCGGGGGCGCTCGGGGAACTGAAGCTTTCTTT. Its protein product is CASSLGGGARGTEAFF.

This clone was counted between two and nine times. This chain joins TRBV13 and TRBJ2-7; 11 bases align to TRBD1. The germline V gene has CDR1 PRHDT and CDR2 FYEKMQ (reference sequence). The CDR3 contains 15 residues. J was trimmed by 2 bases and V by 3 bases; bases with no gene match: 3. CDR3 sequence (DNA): TGTGCCAGCAGCTTCGGGACAGGGGGGACCTACGAGCAGTACTTC. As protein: CASSFGTGGTYEQYF.

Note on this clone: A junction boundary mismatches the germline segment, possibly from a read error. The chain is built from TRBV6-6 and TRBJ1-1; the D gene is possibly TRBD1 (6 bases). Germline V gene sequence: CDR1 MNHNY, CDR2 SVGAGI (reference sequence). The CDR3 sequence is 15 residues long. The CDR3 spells CAISVRQATNTEAFF. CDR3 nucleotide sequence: TGTGCCATCAGTGTACGACAGGCCACTAACACTGAAGCTTTCTTT.